Following are 8 T cell receptor beta chains from one sample sequenced in a study of blood T cell repertoires in COVID-19. Sequencing used immunoSEQ multiplex PCR; TCRdb keeps in-frame clones, though not all of them. This table holds 300,000 to 450,000 clones, 80% to 90% found once. Sequenced sample: peripheral blood. All receptors derive from a woman aged 25-40 years with COVID-19, enrolled during active disease.

This clone was recorded only once. The chain links TRBV29-1 to TRBJ2-3, with TRBD1 matching over 7 bases. The CDR3 covers 16 residues. Germline values: CDR1 SQVTM, CDR2 ANQGSEA. Trimming removed 3 bases from V and 0 bases from J; junction bases left unmatched: 9. Here the CDR3 DNA reads TGCAGCGTTGAGGCGAACCGGGACAGAAGCACAGATACGCAGTATTTT. This encodes CSVEANRDRSTDTQYF.

Worth noting for this clone: The same CDR3 is also encoded by other DNA sequences in this sample. This chain connects TRBV5-1 to TRBJ1-1; D is uncertain. CDR1 SGHRS and CDR2 YFSETQ come from the germline V gene. The CDR3 has 14 residues. Trimming pared 1 base from V and 0 bases from J, leaving 7 bases between. The CDR3 DNA reads as TGCGCCAGCAGCTTGACAGCCATGAACACTGAAGCTTTCTTT. Protein sequence: CASSLTAMNTEAFF.

This clone was seen a single time. The chain carries TRBV24-1 and TRBJ2-1; 12 nucleotides agree with TRBD2. V trimming: 3 bases; J trimming: 6 bases; junction bases outside the gene matches: 5. The CDR3 length is 16 residues. Germline V gives CDR1 KGHDR, CDR2 SFDVKD. CDR3 DNA sequence: TGTGCCACCAGTGATCCCGGACTAGCGGGACCCAATGAGCAGTTCTTC. Amino acid sequence: CATSDPGLAGPNEQFF.

The gene calls are TRBV27 and TRBJ2-1; TRBD2 matches 9 bases. The CDR3 extends over 19 amino acids. Germline CDR1 MNHEY, CDR2 SMNVEV (reference sequence). After removal of 4 bases from V and 0 bases from J, the junction contained 13 bases not matched to a gene. CDR3 in DNA: TGTGCCAGCAGTTCCCGAGGACTAGCGCCGACGAGCTCCTACAATGAGCAGTTCTTC. Its protein product is CASSSRGLAPTSSYNEQFF.

The chain joins TRBV28 to TRBJ2-1, with D unclear. The CDR3 is made up of 15 amino acids. Trimming shortened V by 4 bases and J by 2 bases, and 12 bases separated the two germline ends. Germline CDR1 is MDHEN and CDR2 is SYDVKM. The CDR3 sequence is CASSSFTETYNEQFF. Here the CDR3 DNA reads TGTGCCAGCAGTTCCTTCACAGAAACCTACAATGAGCAGTTCTTC.

The V call is TRBV11-3, the J call TRBJ2-3; unclear D gene. The length of the CDR3 is 11 residues. V was clipped by 0 bases and J by 9 bases, with 4 bases between them. The germline V gene has CDR1 SGHNT and CDR2 YENEEA. The CDR3 nucleotides are TGTGCCAGCAGCTTAGATTTAACGCAGTATTTT. Amino acid sequence: CASSLDLTQYF.

The chain links TRBV24-1 to TRBJ1-6, with 8 nucleotides matching TRBD1. V shed 0 bases, J shed 14 bases, and the junction held 8 bases outside the gene matches. The germline CDR1 and CDR2 sequences are KGHDR and SFDVKD. CDR3 length equals 15 residues. CDR3 amino acids: CATSDLPQGGWALHF. As DNA, the CDR3 is TGTGCCACCAGTGATTTGCCACAGGGGGGGTGGGCCCTCCACTTT.

The chain links TRBV7-9 to TRBJ2-3; perhaps TRBD1 as D (5 bases). This CDR3 has 16 residues. CDR1 is SEHNR, CDR2 FQNEAQ, per germline (reference sequence). V was pared by 5 bases and J by 3 bases, with 18 bases between. CDR3 loop: CASSPPEGVRTDTQYF. The CDR3 DNA is TGTGCCAGCAGCCCACCTGAAGGGGTGAGGACAGATACGCAGTATTTT.